The count of the clone carrying this T cell receptor beta chain is one. This sample was included in a study of human T cells and chemical hapten exposure. Authors' processing steps: The number of TCRs in each sample had a median of about 96,000 and spanned roughly 23,224 to 700,000. MiXCR, run by TCRdb on the RACE reads, gives a single entry per CDR3 protein. TCRdb's processing, not the authors' own work, is the source of the V and J calls. The sample records some 200,000 distinct CDR3 sequences, 20% to 25% being singletons. Germline V gene data show CDR1 as SQVTM and CDR2 as ANQGSEA. CDR3 size: 12 residues. V was pared by 0 bases and J by 6 bases, with 6 bases between. The time point: patch test 1, 2 weeks after DPC sensitization. Treatment of the sample: therapeutic diphenylcyclopropenone sensitization with weekly scalp DPC.

The input for sequencing was whole blood, taken in connection with sensitization to the hapten diphenylcyclopropenone (DPC). This rearrangement joins TRBV29-1 to TRBJ2-1; TRBD2 might be the D (6 bases). The sequence derives from a woman between 45 and 60 years old with alopecia areata. Some clones in this sample may be carry-over from other donors' samples. This CDR3 reads CSVEEEGNEQFF. DNA of the CDR3: TGCAGCGTTGAAGAGGAGGGCAATGAGCAGTTCTTC.